The rows below give T cell receptor beta chains drawn from one sample of a study of OX40 agonist ivuxolimab in advanced cancers. The data were produced by immunoSEQ multiplex PCR, yet TCRdb's version contains in-frame clones alone and is incomplete. The sample holds more than 55,000 clones; approximately 92% are singletons and the top ten take about an eighth. This material consisted of CD4+ or CD8+ T cells sorted from blood, taken in a trial of the OX40 agonist ivuxolimab. These receptors were taken from an adult with an advanced solid tumor such as melanoma, head and neck, liver or kidney cancer. Both conserved end residues are part of each CDR3. The D gene is left open where the match is weak. Not all rows give a size; the values are once, few, many and, for expanded clones, a class.

V: TRBV7-6
J: TRBJ2-7
size: few
D: TRBD2
DNA: TGTGCCAGCAGCTTGGGACTAGTAGGCGAGCAGTACTTC
CDR3: CASSLGLVGEQYF

V: TRBV10-3
J: TRBJ1-2
size: -
D: -
DNA: TGTGCCATCACCAGGACAGATGGGGGCTATGGCTACACCTTC
CDR3: CAITRTDGGYGYTF

V: TRBV4-2
J: TRBJ2-5
size: -
D: TRBD2
DNA: TGTGCCAGCAGCCATAAGGTGCGGGGGAAGTACCAAGAGACCCAGTACTTC
CDR3: CASSHKVRGKYQETQYF

V: TRBV9
J: TRBJ1-2
size: -
D: -
DNA: TGTGCCAGCAGGGAGGCGGGGGACCTAAACTATGGCTACACCTTC
CDR3: CASREAGDLNYGYTF

V: TRBV19
J: TRBJ2-5
size: once
D: TRBD2
DNA: TGTGCCAGTAGCCCAGCGGGGAGGGGAGAGACCCAGTACTTC
CDR3: CASSPAGRGETQYF

V: TRBV27
J: TRBJ2-7
size: -
D: -
DNA: TGTGCCAGCAGACCCAGAGCGGGTGTGAGAGGGGAGCAGTACTTC
CDR3: CASRPRAGVRGEQYF

V: TRBV10-3
J: TRBJ2-2
size: -
D: -
DNA: TGTGCCATCAGGACTACCACAGGGAACACCGGGGAGCTGTTTTTT
CDR3: CAIRTTTGNTGELFF

V: TRBV2
J: TRBJ1-2
size: -
D: -
DNA: TGTGCCAGCAGGGGGGTAGTTGGTGGCTACACCTTC
CDR3: CASRGVVGGYTF

V: TRBV4-2
J: TRBJ2-1
size: -
D: TRBD2
DNA: TGTGCCAGCAGCCCCGACTGGGCGGGAGGAAATGAGCAGTTCTTC
CDR3: CASSPDWAGGNEQFF

V: TRBV11-2
J: TRBJ1-2
size: once
D: -
DNA: TGTGCCAGCAGCTTAGAACGGGCAGCTAACTATGGCTACACCTTC
CDR3: CASSLERAANYGYTF

V: TRBV5-8
J: TRBJ1-2
size: -
D: TRBD1
DNA: TGTGCCAGCAGCCTCCGGGACAGCGGGTTCTTGGGCTACACCTTC
CDR3: CASSLRDSGFLGYTF

V: TRBV6-5
J: TRBJ2-7
size: -
D: -
DNA: TGTGCCAGCAGTTCACAGGGAGTCGCCTACTACGAGCAGTACTTC
CDR3: CASSSQGVAYYEQYF

V: TRBV5-1
J: TRBJ2-1
size: -
D: TRBD1
DNA: TGCGCCAGCAGCACGGACGGGACAGGGACCTACAATGAGCAGTTCTTC
CDR3: CASSTDGTGTYNEQFF

V: TRBV5-1
J: TRBJ1-4
size: -
D: -
DNA: TGCGCCAGCAGCCCCGAAGGGCATAATGAAAAACTGTTTTTT
CDR3: CASSPEGHNEKLFF

V: TRBV29-1
J: TRBJ2-3
size: -
D: -
DNA: TGCAGCGTTGAAGCGTCCAGTAAATTCACAGATACGCAGTATTTT
CDR3: CSVEASSKFTDTQYF

V: TRBV2
J: TRBJ2-6
size: -
D: -
DNA: TGTGCCAGCAGTGAAGGGAGGGCCAACGTCCTGACTTTC
CDR3: CASSEGRANVLTF

V: TRBV9
J: TRBJ2-3
size: -
D: TRBD1
DNA: TGTGCCAGCAGCTCCAGCAGGGGGCGGGCAGATACGCAGTATTTT
CDR3: CASSSSRGRADTQYF

V: TRBV28
J: TRBJ1-2
size: -
D: TRBD1
DNA: TGTGCCAGCAGTTTCCCGTCGGGACAGCTCTATGGCTACACCTTC
CDR3: CASSFPSGQLYGYTF

V: TRBV5-4
J: TRBJ2-5
size: -
D: -
DNA: TGTGCCAGCAGCCCGGGGACGGGCCAAGAGACCCAGTACTTC
CDR3: CASSPGTGQETQYF

V: TRBV6-4
J: TRBJ2-3
size: -
D: TRBD1
DNA: TGTGCCAGCAGTCGACAGGGGGCTGCGGATACGCAGTATTTT
CDR3: CASSRQGAADTQYF

V: TRBV5-1
J: TRBJ2-3
size: -
D: -
DNA: TGCGCCAGCAGCTTGGAGGGGTCCGCAGATACGCAGTATTTT
CDR3: CASSLEGSADTQYF

V: TRBV7-9
J: TRBJ2-6
size: -
D: -
DNA: TGTGCCAGGGGGGTGTCAGAGGCCAACGTCCTGACTTTC
CDR3: CARGVSEANVLTF

V: TRBV18
J: TRBJ2-4
size: -
D: -
DNA: TGTGCCAGCTCCTTTCAGGGGAGGGCCTCAGCCAAAAACATTCAGTACTTC
CDR3: CASSFQGRASAKNIQYF

V: TRBV7-9
J: TRBJ1-2
size: -
D: TRBD1
DNA: TGTGCCAGTGGGACAGAACCTTATTATGGCTACACCTTC
CDR3: CASGTEPYYGYTF

V: TRBV10-3
J: TRBJ1-1
size: -
D: -
DNA: TGTGCCATCCAGAGGCCAGGGTCGAACACTGAAGCTTTCTTT
CDR3: CAIQRPGSNTEAFF

V: TRBV11-2
J: TRBJ1-1
size: -
D: -
DNA: TGTGCCAGCAGCTTAGCCCGGTTGGTATCCGACACTGAAGCTTTCTTT
CDR3: CASSLARLVSDTEAFF

V: TRBV10-3
J: TRBJ1-4
size: -
D: TRBD1
DNA: TGTGCCATCAGCGGGACAGGGGTTAATGAAAAACTGTTTTTT
CDR3: CAISGTGVNEKLFF

V: TRBV12-5
J: TRBJ2-5
size: -
D: TRBD1
DNA: TGTGCTAGTGGTCTTGACAGGGGATCGGAAGAGACCCAGTACTTC
CDR3: CASGLDRGSEETQYF

V: TRBV4-1
J: TRBJ2-3
size: -
D: TRBD2
DNA: TGCGCCAGCAGCCGAGGTAGGGCCGCGATAGCGGGAGGTGCAGATACGCAGTATTTT
CDR3: CASSRGRAAIAGGADTQYF

V: TRBV18
J: TRBJ1-1
size: -
D: -
DNA: TGTGCCAGCTCAGTTAGGGACACTGAAGCTTTCTTT
CDR3: CASSVRDTEAFF

V: TRBV5-1
J: TRBJ1-1
size: -
D: -
DNA: TGCGCCAGCAGCTTGGAGGGCGCGAACACTGAAGCTTTCTTT
CDR3: CASSLEGANTEAFF

V: TRBV5-4
J: TRBJ2-3
size: -
D: -
DNA: TGTGCCAGCAGCTCCCTTGGCCCGGGACGGGCTAGCACAGATACGCAGTATTTT
CDR3: CASSSLGPGRASTDTQYF

V: TRBV29-1
J: TRBJ2-7
size: -
D: TRBD1
DNA: TGCAGCGTTTTACAGGGGGCGAGAGACGAGCAGTACTTC
CDR3: CSVLQGARDEQYF

V: TRBV27
J: TRBJ1-2
size: -
D: -
DNA: TGTGCCAGCAGTTTGTTCCCGAACTATGGCTACACCTTC
CDR3: CASSLFPNYGYTF

V: TRBV6-5
J: TRBJ1-6
size: few
D: -
DNA: TGTGCCAGCAGTTCGGGGTGGGAGGGAAGACCCCTCCACTTT
CDR3: CASSSGWEGRPLHF

V: TRBV7-9
J: TRBJ1-5
size: -
D: -
DNA: TGTGCCAGCAGCTTGATACGTAGAGGGGAGAGCAATCAGCCCCAGCATTTT
CDR3: CASSLIRRGESNQPQHF

V: TRBV11-1
J: TRBJ1-6
size: -
D: -
DNA: TGTGCCAGCAGCTTAAGGTCCCGGCCGTGGAATTCACCCCTCCACTTT
CDR3: CASSLRSRPWNSPLHF

V: TRBV6-6
J: TRBJ1-1
size: -
D: -
DNA: TGTGCCAGCAGTCCGCACCGGACAGATGAAGCTTTCTTT
CDR3: CASSPHRTDEAFF

V: TRBV12-2
J: TRBJ1-4
size: -
D: -
DNA: TGTGCAAGTCGCTTAATGGGAAAACTGTTTTTT
CDR3: CASRLMGKLFF

V: TRBV29-1
J: TRBJ2-3
size: -
D: TRBD1
DNA: TGCAGCGTCACAGGGGGCTACGCAGATACGCAGTATTTT
CDR3: CSVTGGYADTQYF

V: TRBV4-3
J: TRBJ1-5
size: once
D: -
DNA: TGCGCCAGCGGAAAGGAGGATCAGCCCCAGCATTTT
CDR3: CASGKEDQPQHF

V: TRBV10-2
J: TRBJ2-7
size: -
D: TRBD2
DNA: TGCGCCAGCAGTGATGGGACTAGCGGACTCTACGAGCAGTACTTC
CDR3: CASSDGTSGLYEQYF